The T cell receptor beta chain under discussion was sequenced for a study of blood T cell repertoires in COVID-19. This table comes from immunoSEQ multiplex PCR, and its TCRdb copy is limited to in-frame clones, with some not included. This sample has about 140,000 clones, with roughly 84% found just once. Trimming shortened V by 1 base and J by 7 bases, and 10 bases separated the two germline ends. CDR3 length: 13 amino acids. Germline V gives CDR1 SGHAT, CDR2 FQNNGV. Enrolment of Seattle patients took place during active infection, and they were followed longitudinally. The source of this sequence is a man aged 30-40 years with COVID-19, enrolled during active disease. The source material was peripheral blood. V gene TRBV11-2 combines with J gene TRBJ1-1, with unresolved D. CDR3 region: CASSLAADREAFF. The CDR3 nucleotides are TGTGCCAGCAGCTTAGCGGCGGATCGTGAAGCTTTCTTT.